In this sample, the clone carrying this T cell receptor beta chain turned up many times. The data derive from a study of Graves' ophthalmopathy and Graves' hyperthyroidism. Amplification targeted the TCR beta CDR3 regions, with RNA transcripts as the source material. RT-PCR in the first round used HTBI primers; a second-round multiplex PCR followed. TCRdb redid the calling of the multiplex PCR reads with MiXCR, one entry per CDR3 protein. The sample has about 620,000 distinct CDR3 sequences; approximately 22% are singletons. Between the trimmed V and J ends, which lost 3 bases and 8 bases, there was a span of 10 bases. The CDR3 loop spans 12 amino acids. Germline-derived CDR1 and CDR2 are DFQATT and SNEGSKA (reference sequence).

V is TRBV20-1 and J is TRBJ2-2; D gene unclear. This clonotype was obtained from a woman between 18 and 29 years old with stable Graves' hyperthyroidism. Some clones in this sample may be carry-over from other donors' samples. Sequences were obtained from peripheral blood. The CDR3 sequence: CSASVGSGELFF. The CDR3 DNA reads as TGCAGTGCTAGTGTGGGTAGTGGGGAGCTGTTTTTT.